One and the same sample provided the 16 T cell receptor beta chains below, sequenced in a study of cytomegalovirus exposure and HLA in healthy donors. Method: immunoSEQ multiplex PCR; TCRdb's copy keeps in-frame clones and lacks some. The repertoire includes roughly 50,000 clones, 93% of them detected once, and 1.5% to 2% sits in the top ten. Sample: PBMCs. These receptor sequences come from a woman younger than 30 in good health and CMV-seropositive.

This clone was recorded once. V usage is TRBV19 and J usage is TRBJ1-5; 9 bases map to TRBD1. After removal of 5 bases from V and 3 bases from J, the junction contained 5 bases not matched to a gene. CDR3 length equals 15 residues. The germline gives CDR1 LNHDA, CDR2 SQIVND (reference sequence). CDR3 sequence reads: CASSLGTGNNQPQHF. CDR3 nucleotides: TGTGCCAGTAGTCTAGGGACAGGGAACAATCAGCCCCAGCATTTT.

J is TRBJ1-6 and V is TRBV9; no reliable D call. Germline-derived CDR1 and CDR2 are SGDLS and YYNGEE. The CDR3 totals 13 residues. The V end was cut by 1 base, the J end by 6 bases, with 5 bases between. CDR3 sequence: CASSVSGNSPLHF. CDR3 DNA sequence: TGTGCCAGCAGCGTATCGGGTAATTCACCCCTCCACTTT.

In DNA form, the CDR3 reads TGTGCCAGCAGCCAAGGAGGCGGCAGACCTCCCTACGAGCAGTACTTC. Its translation: CASSQGGGRPPYEQYF. V usage is TRBV14 and J usage is TRBJ2-7; D unclear. V was pared by 1 base and J by 2 bases, with 15 bases between. In germline, CDR1 is SGHDN, CDR2 FVKESK. The CDR3 is made up of 16 amino acids.

The rearrangement links TRBV18 to TRBJ1-2; 9 bases are a match to TRBD1. The CDR3 sequence is 17 residues long. Germline assignment: CDR1 KGHSH and CDR2 LQKENI. The junction had 16 bases not matched to a gene; V was cut back by 3 bases and J by 8 bases. The CDR3, as DNA: TGTGCCAGCTCACCCAACCCGGGACAGGGTTCCCAGGCGGGCTACACCTTC. This gives the protein CASSPNPGQGSQAGYTF.

V gene TRBV27 combines with J gene TRBJ2-3; 13 nucleotides agree with TRBD2. The CDR3 is 18 residues long. Per germline, CDR1 MNHEY and CDR2 SMNVEV (reference sequence). V lost 2 bases, J lost 3 bases, and 8 bases stayed unmatched. The CDR3 nucleotides read TGTGCCAGCAGTTTACAGCGACTAGCGGGGGGTGGAACAGATACGCAGTATTTT. The encoded protein is CASSLQRLAGGGTDTQYF.

The chain is built from TRBV9 and TRBJ2-7; D perhaps matches TRBD1 (5 bases). CDR3 length equals 15 residues. Germline-derived CDR1 and CDR2 are SGDLS and YYNGEE. V was cut by 4 bases and J by 0 bases, with 14 bases left in between. The DNA for the CDR3 is TGTGCCAGCAGCCCTGGGGCCACCGCCTCCTACGAGCAGTACTTC. This encodes CASSPGATASYEQYF.

J is TRBJ2-7 and V is TRBV11-2, with 7 bases aligning to TRBD1. This CDR3 has 15 residues. V dropped 1 base and J dropped 4; count of bases not matched to a gene: 7. CDR1 and CDR2 (germline): SGHAT, FQNNGV. DNA for the CDR3: TGTGCCAGCAGCTTAGGTCCGGGACAGAGATACGAGCAGTACTTC. Protein: CASSLGPGQRYEQYF.

This chain links TRBV18 with TRBJ1-4, with 7 positions matching TRBD1. Germline lookup yields CDR1 KGHSH and CDR2 LQKENI. J gave up 2 bases and V 5 bases, and 8 bases lay outside the gene matches. The CDR3 runs to 16 residues. The CDR3 reads CASSSGQVRTNEKLFF. CDR3 bases: TGTGCCAGCTCATCCGGACAGGTTCGGACTAATGAAAAACTGTTTTTT.

V usage is TRBV11-2 and J usage is TRBJ2-3, with D perhaps matching TRBD1 (6 bases). This CDR3 has 13 residues. The V end was cut by 5 bases, the J end by 6 bases, with 12 bases between. CDR1 and CDR2 (germline): SGHAT, FQNNGV. The CDR3 reads CASSRDRGDTQYF. In DNA form, the CDR3 reads TGTGCCAGCAGCCGAGATAGGGGGGATACGCAGTATTTT.

The chain combines TRBV7-9 with TRBJ2-7; D possibly corresponds to TRBD2 (5 bases). Deletions cut 5 bases from V and 2 bases from J, with 13 bases between. In germline, CDR1 is SEHNR, CDR2 FQNEAQ (reference sequence). The CDR3 contains 14 residues. The CDR3 loop is CASSPEASPYEQYF. The CDR3 bases are TGTGCCAGCAGCCCGGAGGCCTCTCCCTACGAGCAGTACTTC.

V gene TRBV2 combines with J gene TRBJ1-1; D is perhaps TRBD1 (6 bases). The CDR3 length is 14 residues. V was trimmed by 7 bases and J by 6 bases, leaving 18 bases between them. Germline CDR1 is SNHLY and CDR2 is FYNNEI. CDR3: CASITGQGRAEAFF. CDR3 in DNA: TGTGCCAGCATAACGGGGCAGGGGAGAGCTGAAGCTTTCTTT.

By share, this clone counts as medium-sized. V and J are TRBV5-1 and TRBJ2-5, with 11 bases that match TRBD1. The CDR3 loop spans 16 amino acids. Germline V gene sequence: CDR1 SGHRS, CDR2 YFSETQ. V was clipped by 4 bases and J by 4 bases; unmatched bases: 9. The CDR3 sequence is CASSTRDRGIPETQYF. The CDR3 nucleotides read TGCGCCAGCAGCACGAGGGACAGGGGGATCCCAGAGACCCAGTACTTC.

J is TRBJ2-7 and V is TRBV5-1; 13 positions match TRBD2. Germline values: CDR1 SGHRS, CDR2 YFSETQ. The V and J ends lost 4 bases and 9 bases, in that order; junction bases with no gene match: 10. The CDR3 has 15 amino acids. CDR3 protein: CASSPWTSGGTVQYF. The CDR3 DNA sequence: TGCGCCAGCAGCCCCTGGACTAGCGGGGGTACGGTGCAGTACTTC.

Points on this clone: The junction shows a germline mismatch at one end, possibly a read error. V gene TRBV9 combines with J gene TRBJ2-3; TRBD2 is a possible D gene (5 bases). Germline CDR1 SGDLS, CDR2 YYNGEE. CDR3 length: 14 amino acids. CDR3 residues: CASSAGYRTDTQYF. The CDR3 nucleotides read TGTGCCAGTAGCGCCGGGTATCGCACAGATACGCAGTATTTT.

The chain has TRBV25-1 and TRBJ1-2; D is unresolved. The CDR3 covers 13 residues. Trimming took off 3 bases at V and 8 bases at J, with 13 bases between the two ends. CDR1 and CDR2 from the germline V gene are MGHDK and SYGVNS. The CDR3 protein is CASSDFIGSGYTF. The CDR3 nucleotides are TGTGCCAGCAGTGATTTCATCGGTAGCGGCTACACCTTC.

This chain connects TRBV19 to TRBJ2-1; TRBD2 is a possible D gene (6 bases). The length of the CDR3 is 15 residues. Germline CDR1 is LNHDA and CDR2 is SQIVND (reference sequence). Trimming cost V 8 bases and J 0 bases, with 14 bases left between them. The CDR3, as DNA: TGTGCCAGTTTCGGCGGCGGGGTCTCCTACAATGAGCAGTTCTTC. This gives the protein CASFGGGVSYNEQFF.